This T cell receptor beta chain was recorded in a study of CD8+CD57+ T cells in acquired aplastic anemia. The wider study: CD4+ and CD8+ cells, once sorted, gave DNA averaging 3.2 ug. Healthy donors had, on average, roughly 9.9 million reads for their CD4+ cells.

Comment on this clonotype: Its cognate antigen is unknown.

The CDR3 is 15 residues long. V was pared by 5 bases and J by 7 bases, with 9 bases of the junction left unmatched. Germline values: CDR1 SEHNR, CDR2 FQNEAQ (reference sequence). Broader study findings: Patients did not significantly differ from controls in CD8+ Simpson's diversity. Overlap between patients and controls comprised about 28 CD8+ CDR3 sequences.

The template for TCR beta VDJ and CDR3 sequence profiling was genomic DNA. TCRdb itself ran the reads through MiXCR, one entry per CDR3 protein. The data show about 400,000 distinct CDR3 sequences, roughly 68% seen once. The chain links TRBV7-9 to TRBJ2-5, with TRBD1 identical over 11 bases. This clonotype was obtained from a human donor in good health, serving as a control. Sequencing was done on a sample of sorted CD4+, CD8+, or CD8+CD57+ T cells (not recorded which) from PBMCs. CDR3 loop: CASSTGTGGRGTQYF. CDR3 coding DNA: TGTGCCAGCAGCACCGGGACAGGGGGAAGGGGGACCCAGTACTTC.